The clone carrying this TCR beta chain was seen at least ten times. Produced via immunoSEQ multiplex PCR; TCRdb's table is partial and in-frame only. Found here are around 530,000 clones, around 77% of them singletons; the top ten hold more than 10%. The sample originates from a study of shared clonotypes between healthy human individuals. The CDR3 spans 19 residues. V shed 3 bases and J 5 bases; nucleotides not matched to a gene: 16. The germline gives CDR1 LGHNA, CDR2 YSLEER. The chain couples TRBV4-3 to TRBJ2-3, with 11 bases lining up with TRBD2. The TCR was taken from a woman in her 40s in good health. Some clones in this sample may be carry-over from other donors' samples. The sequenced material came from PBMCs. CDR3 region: CASSQGIAGGRSSLDTQYF. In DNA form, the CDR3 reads TGCGCCAGCAGCCAGGGGATAGCGGGAGGGCGATCGTCGTTAGATACGCAGTATTTT.